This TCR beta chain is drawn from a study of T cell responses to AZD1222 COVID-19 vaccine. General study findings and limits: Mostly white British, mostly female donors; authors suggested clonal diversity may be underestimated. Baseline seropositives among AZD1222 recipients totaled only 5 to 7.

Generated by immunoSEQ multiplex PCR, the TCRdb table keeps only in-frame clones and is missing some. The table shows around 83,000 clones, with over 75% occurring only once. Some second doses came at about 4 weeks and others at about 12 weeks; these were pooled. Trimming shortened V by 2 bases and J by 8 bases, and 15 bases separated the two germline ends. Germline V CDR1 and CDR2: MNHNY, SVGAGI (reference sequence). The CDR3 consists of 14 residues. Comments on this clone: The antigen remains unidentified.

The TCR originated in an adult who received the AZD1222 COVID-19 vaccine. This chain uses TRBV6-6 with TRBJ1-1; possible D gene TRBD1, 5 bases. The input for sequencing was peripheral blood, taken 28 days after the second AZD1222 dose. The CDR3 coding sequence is TGTGCCAGCAGTTACCCCACAGAGACAGACGAAGCTTTCTTT. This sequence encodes CASSYPTETDEAFF.